Below are 14 T cell receptor beta chains sequenced from a single sample in a study of shared clonotypes between healthy human individuals. The data were produced by immunoSEQ multiplex PCR, yet TCRdb's version contains in-frame clones alone and is incomplete. Of about 1.1 million clones listed, approximately 80% were seen once; the top ten hold roughly 0.56%. The sequenced sample was memory CD4+ T cells from PBMCs. Specified subset: CD45RA-negative fraction. The receptor set was obtained from a young man in good health. Some clones in this sample may be carry-over from other donors' samples.

The genes are TRBV30 and TRBJ2-7; 7 bases are a match to TRBD1. Germline V gene lookup returns CDR1 GTSNPN and CDR2 SVGIG (reference sequence). V shed 3 bases and J 1 base; nucleotides not matched to a gene: 9. The CDR3 totals 15 residues. DNA for the CDR3: TGTGCCTGGAGGGACAGGACAAGGGGATCCTACGAGCAGTACTTC. Its translation: CAWRDRTRGSYEQYF. Together with reference TRBV30 and TRBJ2-7, the CDR3 gives the full variable domain: SQTIHQWPATLVQPVGSPLSLECTVEGTSNPNLYWYRQAAGRGLQLLFYSVGIGQISSEVPQNLSASRPQDRQFILSSKKLLLSDSGFYLCAWRDRTRGSYEQYFGPGTRLTVT.

V and J are TRBV11-1 and TRBJ1-4; no firm D call. The CDR3 is made up of 13 amino acids. Germline CDR1 reads SGHAT; CDR2 reads FQDESV (reference sequence). With 5 bases removed from V and 5 bases from J, the gap between germline ends came to 9 bases. CDR3 loop: CASSDRSNEKLFF. The DNA for the CDR3 is TGTGCCAGCAGCGACCGGTCAAATGAAAAACTGTTTTTT.

V is TRBV7-8 and J is TRBJ2-3, with 7 bases identical to TRBD2. V shed 0 bases, J shed 5 bases, and the junction held 14 bases outside the gene matches. The germline V gene has CDR1 SGHVS and CDR2 FQNEAQ. The CDR3 is 18 amino acids. The CDR3 DNA is TGTGCCAGCAGCTTAGCGCGCTATCTGGGAGGGCGAGGAGATACGCAGTATTTT. Its protein product is CASSLARYLGGRGDTQYF.

V and J are TRBV2 and TRBJ1-5, with D possibly being TRBD1 (5 bases). V was cut by 6 bases and J by 6 bases, with 15 bases left in between. The CDR3 has 14 amino acids. Germline V gene sequence: CDR1 SNHLY, CDR2 FYNNEI. CDR3 DNA: TGTGCCAGCAGCGGGACGGGGTTAAGTCAGCCCCAGCATTTT. Its protein product is CASSGTGLSQPQHF.

V and J are TRBV2 and TRBJ2-2; 11 bases agree with TRBD2. From germline, CDR1 is SNHLY and CDR2 FYNNEI. The V gene end was trimmed by 8 bases and the J gene end by 6 bases; junction bases not matched to a gene: 8. The CDR3 length is 15 residues. The CDR3 coding sequence is TGTGCCAGCCGCCCGCTAGCGGGAGGTTCCGGGGAGCTGTTTTTT. Translation gives CASRPLAGGSGELFF.

This clone was observed a single time. The chain couples TRBV18 to TRBJ1-2; the D is unclear. Trimming left V 1 base short and J 4 bases short, with 13 bases between. The germline V gene encodes CDR1 KGHSH and CDR2 LQKENI. This CDR3 is 15 amino acids long. CDR3 DNA: TGTGCCAGCTCACCACGTATTGGCAGCGTCTATGGCTACACCTTC. Protein sequence: CASSPRIGSVYGYTF.

V usage is TRBV5-1 and J usage is TRBJ2-7; D gene ambiguous. The CDR3 consists of 14 residues. Germline CDR1 is SGHRS and CDR2 is YFSETQ. The V end was cut by 5 bases, the J end by 0 bases, with 12 bases between. CDR3 DNA: TGCGCCAGCAGGCCTGCAGTAAGCTCCTACGAGCAGTACTTC. Translating gives CASRPAVSSYEQYF. Full variable domain (missing parts from reference TRBV5-1 and TRBJ2-7): KAGVTQTPRYLIKTRGQQVTLSCSPISGHRSVSWYQQTPGQGLQFLFEYFSETQRNKGNFPGRFSGRQFSNSRSEMNVSTLELGDSALYLCASRPAVSSYEQYFGPGTRLTVT.

This chain connects TRBV10-1 to TRBJ2-3; 10 bases agree with TRBD2. Germline V gene sequence: CDR1 WNHNN, CDR2 SYGVQD (reference sequence). CDR3 size: 14 residues. V trimming: 5 bases; J trimming: 6 bases; junction bases outside the gene matches: 5. Written as DNA, the CDR3 is TGCGCCAGCAGTAAGCGGGAGGGCTCGGATACGCAGTATTTT. It yields the protein CASSKREGSDTQYF.

This chain uses TRBV18 with TRBJ1-1; 8 positions agree with TRBD1. Germline V gene lookup returns CDR1 KGHSH and CDR2 LQKENI. There are 12 residues in the CDR3. Trimming cost V 5 bases and J 10 bases; bases outside gene matches: 6. The CDR3 DNA follows: TGTGCCAGCTCAAAACAGGGGGTCGGAGCTTTCTTT. The encoded protein is CASSKQGVGAFF.

The chain couples TRBV30 to TRBJ2-7; tentative D call: TRBD2 (5 bases). With 8 bases removed from V and 2 bases from J, the gap between germline ends came to 16 bases. The CDR3 has 13 amino acids. Germline CDR1 GTSNPN, CDR2 SVGIG (reference sequence). CDR3 nucleotide sequence: TGTGCCGGTCGGGGTCAAGTAGCCTACGAGCAGTACTTC. Encoded protein: CAGRGQVAYEQYF.

The chain couples TRBV5-1 to TRBJ2-3, with 9 nucleotides matching TRBD2. The CDR3 is 17 amino acids. CDR1 and CDR2 (germline): SGHRS, YFSETQ. V shed 0 bases and J 2 bases; nucleotides not matched to a gene: 7. The CDR3 sequence: CASSLAGTSLYTDTQYF. In DNA form, the CDR3 reads TGCGCCAGCAGCTTGGCCGGGACTAGCCTTTACACAGATACGCAGTATTTT. The full variable domain, rest sourced from reference TRBV5-1 and TRBJ2-3, is KAGVTQTPRYLIKTRGQQVTLSCSPISGHRSVSWYQQTPGQGLQFLFEYFSETQRNKGNFPGRFSGRQFSNSRSEMNVSTLELGDSALYLCASSLAGTSLYTDTQYFGPGTRLTVL.

The chain has TRBV5-6 and TRBJ2-7; D may be TRBD1 (6 bases). Trimming took off 4 bases at V and 3 bases at J, with 17 bases between the two ends. Germline V gene data show CDR1 as SGHDT and CDR2 as YYEEEE. The CDR3 covers 15 residues. The CDR3 protein is CASSRIGVRGYEQYF. The DNA of the CDR3 is TGTGCCAGCAGCCGAATAGGGGTCAGGGGCTACGAGCAGTACTTC. Variable domain in full (rest from reference TRBV5-6 and TRBJ2-7): DAGVTQSPTHLIKTRGQQVTLRCSPKSGHDTVSWYQQALGQGPQFIFQYYEEEERQRGNFPDRFSGHQFPNYSSELNVNALLLGDSALYLCASSRIGVRGYEQYFGPGTRLTVT.

The rearrangement links TRBV9 to TRBJ2-5; D gene unclear. The J call is uncertain, as TRBJ2-7 better fits the DNA end. Germline V CDR1 and CDR2: SGDLS, YYNGEE. CDR3 length: 14 amino acids. In DNA form, the CDR3 reads TGTGCCAGCAGCGTTATGCCGGAAAACTACGAGCAGTACTTC. This codes for CASSVMPENYEQYF.

This clone has just a few counts. Additional DNA sequences in this sample encode the identical CDR3. The gene calls are TRBV9 and TRBJ2-2; a weak D match, TRBD2 (5 bases). The CDR3 consists of 15 residues. Trimming took off 1 base at V and 0 bases at J, with 7 bases between the two ends. Germline CDR1 and CDR2: SGDLS and YYNGEE. The CDR3 sequence: CASSVRGTNTGELFF. CDR3 DNA sequence: TGTGCCAGCAGCGTACGAGGGACGAACACCGGGGAGCTGTTTTTT.